A single T cell receptor (beta chain) is shown here with its context. Its antigen is unidentified. This entry belongs to a study of CD8+ T cells in alopecia areata. As for the study in general: Treated patients took oral tofacitinib at 5 to 10 mg twice daily.

Extraction of RNA preceded its reverse transcription into cDNA, which served as the sequencing template. The repertoire was sequenced with immunoSEQ multiplex PCR; TCRdb's copy has only in-frame clones and lacks some. The table lists over 250,000 clones, roughly 60% of them singletons. The treatment was: oral pan-JAK inhibitor, 5-10 mg twice daily. Study-level results: For patients receiving tofacitinib, scalp clonality and expanded CD8+ clones among the top 100 significantly decreased. Researchers report lesional scalp, most notably alopecia totalis/universalis, outstripped normal scalp in clonality.

Looked up from germline, CDR1 is SGHRS and CDR2 is YFSETQ. The CDR3 length is 11 residues. V lost 7 bases to trimming and J lost 5 bases, with 9 bases between them. Material: CD4+ T cells sorted from blood, obtained at roughly week 53, from a patient treated with tofacitinib. The chain couples TRBV5-1 to TRBJ2-5; the D is unclear. The source is a human donor with alopecia areata. CDR3 region: CASALMETQYF. The DNA of the CDR3 is TGCGCCAGCGCTCTAATGGAGACCCAGTACTTC.